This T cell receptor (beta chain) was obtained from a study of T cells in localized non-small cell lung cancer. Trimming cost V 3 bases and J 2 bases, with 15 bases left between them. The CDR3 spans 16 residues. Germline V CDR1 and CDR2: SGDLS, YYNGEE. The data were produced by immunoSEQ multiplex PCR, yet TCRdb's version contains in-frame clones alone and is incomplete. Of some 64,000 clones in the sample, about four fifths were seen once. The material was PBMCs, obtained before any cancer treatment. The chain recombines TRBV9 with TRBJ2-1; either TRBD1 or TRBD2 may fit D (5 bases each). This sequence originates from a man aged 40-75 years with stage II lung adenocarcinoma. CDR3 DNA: TGTGCCAGCAGCGCTGGGACCACCCAAACCTACAATGAGCAGTTCTTC. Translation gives CASSAGTTQTYNEQFF.